The 5 T cell receptor beta chains reported below all come from one sample, sequenced in a study of blood T cell repertoires in COVID-19. TCRdb keeps only in-frame clones here, not all; method: immunoSEQ multiplex PCR. The table includes about 160,000 clones, under 85% detected once. The sample taken for sequencing was peripheral blood. These receptors were collected from a man in his 70s with acute or convalescent COVID-19.

In nucleotides, the CDR3 is TGTGCCAGCAGCGAGACGGGCCCAGGGGCGGGTCAGCCCCAGCATTTT. Its translation: CASSETGPGAGQPQHF. The chain carries TRBV6-2 or TRBV6-3 and TRBJ1-5; D may be TRBD1 (6 bases). V lost 6 bases, J lost 6 bases, and 21 bases lay in between. Germline CDR1 MNHEY, CDR2 SVGEGT. The CDR3 covers 16 residues.

This chain connects TRBV24-1 to TRBJ1-1, with no clear D. CDR1 is KGHDR and CDR2 is SFDVKD in the germline V gene. The V end was cut by 3 bases, the J end by 1 base, with 14 bases between. This CDR3 is built from 16 residues. The CDR3 DNA reads TGTGCCACCAGTGATGGCTTTATATCGGGGAACACTGAAGCTTTCTTT. It specifies CATSDGFISGNTEAFF.

The chain recombines TRBV5-1 with TRBJ2-2; 8 bases line up with TRBD1. The CDR3 spans 15 residues. Trimming removed 0 bases from V and 6 bases from J; junction bases left unmatched: 4. Per the germline V gene, CDR1 is SGHRS and CDR2 is YFSETQ. CDR3 loop: CASSLVQGASGELFF. DNA of the CDR3: TGCGCCAGCAGCTTGGTTCAGGGGGCCTCCGGGGAGCTGTTTTTT.

This clone has more than one count but fewer than ten. J is TRBJ2-2 and V is TRBV18; 8 bases fit TRBD1. Losses at the gene ends were 3 bases for V and 6 bases for J; bases not matched to a gene: 3. There are 14 residues in the CDR3. The germline CDR1 and CDR2 sequences are KGHSH and LQKENI. CDR3: CASSPDRVAGELFF. The CDR3 DNA reads TGTGCCAGCTCACCGGACAGGGTAGCCGGGGAGCTGTTTTTT. The variable domain in full, completed from reference TRBV18 and TRBJ2-2, reads NAGVMQNPRHLVRRRGQEARLRCSPMKGHSHVYWYRQLPEEGLKFMVYLQKENIIDESGMPKERFSAEFPKEGPSILRIQQVVRGDSAAYFCASSPDRVAGELFFGEGSRLTVL.

The V and J genes are TRBV5-1 and TRBJ1-1; D may be TRBD1 (6 bases). V was trimmed by 4 bases and J by 1 base, leaving 11 bases between them. This CDR3 is 14 amino acids long. The germline gives CDR1 SGHRS, CDR2 YFSETQ. CDR3 bases: TGCGCCAGCAGCCCCCTGGGACAGAACACTGAAGCTTTCTTT. Translation: CASSPLGQNTEAFF.